Following are 8 T cell receptor beta chains from one sample sequenced in a study of a mutant IDH1 vaccine in newly diagnosed glioma. Time point: week 35, safety follow-up. What each vaccine dose contained was 300 ug of mutant IDH1 20-mer peptide, accompanied by topical imiquimod. Data came from immunoSEQ multiplex PCR; TCRdb stores just in-frame clones and leaves some out. The sample records some 60,000 clones, roughly nine tenths being singletons. No antigens are known for them. The source material was PBMCs, sampled from a glioma patient whose treatment included an IDH1 peptide vaccine. Receptors were obtained from a man between 40 and 49 years old with glioma.

V and J are TRBV7-9 and TRBJ1-2, with D uncertain. CDR3 length equals 12 residues. The V end was cut by 4 bases, the J end by 7 bases, with 10 bases between. The V gene's germline CDR1 is SEHNR and CDR2 FQNEAQ (reference sequence). CDR3 DNA: TGTGCCAGCAGCTCCCGGGCGCGTGGCTACACCTTC. Translation: CASSSRARGYTF.

The table lists this clone with a count of one. This chain uses TRBV7-6 with TRBJ2-2; tentatively, D is TRBD2 (6 bases). V was pared by 7 bases and J by 4 bases, with 16 bases between. From germline, CDR1 is SGHVS and CDR2 FNYEAQ. The CDR3 is made up of 15 amino acids. In DNA, the CDR3 is TGTGCCAGCAACATGTTCGGAGGGCCCACCGGGGAGCTGTTTTTT. This codes for CASNMFGGPTGELFF.

The chain combines TRBV27 with TRBJ1-1; 9 bases fit TRBD1. Germline-derived CDR1 and CDR2 are MNHEY and SMNVEV (reference sequence). The CDR3 contains 16 residues. Losses at the gene ends were 6 bases for V and 10 bases for J; bases not matched to a gene: 18. The chain's CDR3 is CASSLGLGQGSRRAFF. The CDR3 DNA is TGTGCCAGCAGCCTTGGTCTGGGACAGGGCTCAAGGCGAGCTTTCTTT.

The CDR3 coding sequence is TGTGCCAGCTCGCAGAGGACAGGGACATTTAGGAACACTGAAGCTTTCTTT. This encodes CASSQRTGTFRNTEAFF. This rearrangement joins TRBV18 to TRBJ1-1; 8 nucleotides line up with TRBD1. In germline, CDR1 is KGHSH, CDR2 LQKENI. This CDR3 has 17 residues. The J segment lost 1 base and the V segment lost 6 bases, leaving 13 bases of the junction unmatched.

The genes are TRBV19 and TRBJ1-2; the D gene is possibly TRBD1 (6 bases). Deletions cut 5 bases from V and 11 bases from J, with 18 bases between. This CDR3 region has 13 residues. CDR1 is LNHDA and CDR2 is SQIVND in the germline V gene (reference sequence). CDR3 nucleotide sequence: TGTGCCAGTAGTTCAGATGGGGACATACAATACACCTTC. Residues: CASSSDGDIQYTF.

This clone appeared a single time. V is TRBV6-1 and J is TRBJ1-2; weak D call: TRBD1 (5 bases). Germline lookup yields CDR1 MNHNS and CDR2 SASEGT. The V gene lost 4 bases and the J gene lost 7 bases, with 16 bases spanning the gap. There are 14 residues in the CDR3. DNA for the CDR3: TGTGCCAGCAGTGGAGGGACCGCCTTGATTGGCTACACCTTC. Translated: CASSGGTALIGYTF.

The V and J genes are TRBV5-1 and TRBJ1-2, with D possibly matching TRBD1 (6 bases). The CDR3 contains 13 residues. Trimming removed 0 bases from V and 4 bases from J, with 7 bases in between. The germline V gene encodes CDR1 SGHRS and CDR2 YFSETQ. The CDR3 DNA sequence: TGCGCCAGCAGCTTGGACAGGGTCTATGGCTACACCTTC. Translated: CASSLDRVYGYTF.

The chain links TRBV7-9 to TRBJ2-1, with D unresolved. This CDR3 has 15 amino acids. The V end was cut by 5 bases, the J end by 6 bases, with 17 bases between. Germline V gene lookup returns CDR1 SEHNR and CDR2 FQNEAQ (reference sequence). This chain's CDR3 is CASSVRGPTGNEQFF. CDR3 in DNA: TGTGCCAGCAGCGTCCGTGGCCCCACGGGCAATGAGCAGTTCTTC.